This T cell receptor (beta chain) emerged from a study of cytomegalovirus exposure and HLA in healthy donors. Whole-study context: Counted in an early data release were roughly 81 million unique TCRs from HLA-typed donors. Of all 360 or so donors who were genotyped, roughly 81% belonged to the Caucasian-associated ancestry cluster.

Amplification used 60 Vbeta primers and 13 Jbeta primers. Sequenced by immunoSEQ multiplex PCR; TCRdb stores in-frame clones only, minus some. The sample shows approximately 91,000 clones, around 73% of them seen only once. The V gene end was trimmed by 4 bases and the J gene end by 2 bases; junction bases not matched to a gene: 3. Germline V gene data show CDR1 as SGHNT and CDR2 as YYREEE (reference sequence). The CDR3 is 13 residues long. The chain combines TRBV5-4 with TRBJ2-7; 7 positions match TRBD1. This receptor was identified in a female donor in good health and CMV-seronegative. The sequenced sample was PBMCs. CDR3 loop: CASSAGTAYEQYF. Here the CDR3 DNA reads TGTGCCAGCAGCGCCGGGACAGCCTACGAGCAGTACTTC.